The 23 T cell receptor beta chains presented below share a single source sample, sequenced in a study of shared clonotypes between healthy human individuals. The assay was immunoSEQ multiplex PCR, and TCRdb's table has in-frame clones only and misses some. The sample has 600,000 to 750,000 clones, over 55% seen once. Sequenced input: memory CD4+ T cells sorted from blood. The subset is: CD45RA-negative fraction. These receptors all stem from a woman under 40 in good health.

This clone was recorded a few times. This chain joins TRBV6-1 and TRBJ1-2, with D unresolved. V dropped 7 bases and J dropped 0 bases, with 15 bases sitting between them. Germline CDR1 MNHNS, CDR2 SASEGT. This CDR3 is built from 15 residues. For the CDR3, the DNA is TGTGCCAGCACCTCCCCGGGAGTTTCTAACTATGGCTACACCTTC. It is translated as CASTSPGVSNYGYTF.

The chain joins TRBV6-5 to TRBJ2-3; possible D gene TRBD2, 5 bases. V shed 8 bases and J shed 2 bases, with 17 bases lying between them. This CDR3 region has 15 residues. From germline, CDR1 is MNHEY and CDR2 SVGAGI. CDR3 amino acids: CASQGWAGPTDTQYF. CDR3 nucleotide sequence: TGTGCCAGCCAAGGGTGGGCGGGCCCCACAGATACGCAGTATTTT.

This clone turned up a few times. The chain recombines TRBV14 with TRBJ1-2, with TRBD1 identical over 9 bases. V was clipped by 4 bases and J by 7 bases; unmatched bases: 7. The CDR3 spans 14 residues. From germline, CDR1 is SGHDN and CDR2 FVKESK. The CDR3 here is CASSRLGQGTGYTF. For the CDR3, the DNA is TGTGCCAGCAGCCGGTTGGGACAGGGAACTGGCTACACCTTC.

CDR3: CASRGGTSTQETQYF. CDR3 bases: TGCGCCAGCAGAGGGGGGACTAGCACACAAGAGACCCAGTACTTC. The chain has TRBV5-1 and TRBJ2-5; TRBD2 agrees at 9 bases. This CDR3 contains 15 residues. The germline V gene has CDR1 SGHRS and CDR2 YFSETQ. J gave up 2 bases and V 5 bases, and 7 bases lay outside the gene matches. The full variable domain, rest sourced from reference TRBV5-1 and TRBJ2-5, is KAGVTQTPRYLIKTRGQQVTLSCSPISGHRSVSWYQQTPGQGLQFLFEYFSETQRNKGNFPGRFSGRQFSNSRSEMNVSTLELGDSALYLCASRGGTSTQETQYFGPGTRLLVL.

This chain links TRBV5-1 with TRBJ1-3; D ambiguous. Germline V lookup: CDR1 SGHRS, CDR2 YFSETQ. CDR3 size: 14 residues. Trimming took off 5 bases at V and 0 bases at J, with 9 bases between the two ends. CDR3 protein: CASRPGASGNTIYF. In DNA form, the CDR3 reads TGCGCCAGCAGGCCGGGAGCCTCTGGAAACACCATATATTTT. Full variable domain (missing parts from reference TRBV5-1 and TRBJ1-3): KAGVTQTPRYLIKTRGQQVTLSCSPISGHRSVSWYQQTPGQGLQFLFEYFSETQRNKGNFPGRFSGRQFSNSRSEMNVSTLELGDSALYLCASRPGASGNTIYFGEGSWLTVV.

This chain connects TRBV21-1 to TRBJ1-1. TRBV21-1 is tagged as a pseudogene. This CDR3 contains 12 residues. CDR3 region: CASSNWGPEAFF. In DNA form, the CDR3 reads TGTGCCAGCAGCAATTGGGGACCTGAAGCTTTCTTT.

This chain uses TRBV27 with TRBJ1-3, with TRBD1 matching over 9 bases. The junction had 5 bases not matched to a gene; V was cut back by 7 bases and J by 4 bases. Germline CDR1 reads MNHEY; CDR2 reads SMNVEV (reference sequence). The CDR3 loop spans 14 amino acids. The DNA of the CDR3 is TGTGCCAGCAAAGGGACAGGGAGAGGAAACACCATATATTTT. Protein: CASKGTGRGNTIYF.

V gene TRBV5-1 combines with J gene TRBJ2-5, with D possibly TRBD1 on 5 matching bases. This CDR3 region has 14 residues. Trimming stripped 5 bases from V and 1 base from J, with 12 bases between. Germline V lookup: CDR1 SGHRS, CDR2 YFSETQ. The CDR3 sequence: CASRERQSQETQYF. For the CDR3, the DNA is TGCGCCAGCAGGGAAAGACAGAGCCAAGAGACCCAGTACTTC.

The chain recombines TRBV9 with TRBJ2-3; D uncertain. Trimming cost V 3 bases and J 6 bases, with 14 bases left between them. Germline-derived CDR1 and CDR2 are SGDLS and YYNGEE. This CDR3 is 14 amino acids long. The CDR3 spells CASSDLSSSDTQYF. The CDR3 DNA is TGTGCCAGCAGCGACCTCTCTAGTTCGGATACGCAGTATTTT.

In its sample, this clone was seen once. This chain connects TRBV4-1 to TRBJ2-1; unclear D gene. CDR3 length equals 15 residues. Trimming took 0 bases from V and 1 from J, leaving 7 bases between them. Germline values: CDR1 MGHRA, CDR2 YSYEKL. The CDR3 is CASSQDSQSYNEQFF. Here the CDR3 DNA reads TGCGCCAGCAGCCAAGACAGCCAGTCCTACAATGAGCAGTTCTTC.

Only a few counts were recorded for this clone. The V gene is TRBV19, the J gene TRBJ2-7, with D perhaps TRBD1 or TRBD2 (5 bases each). This CDR3 region has 17 residues. The V end lost 4 bases, the J end lost 0 bases, and 19 bases lay between the germline ends. Germline V gives CDR1 LNHDA, CDR2 SQIVND (reference sequence). CDR3 nucleotides: TGTGCCAGTAGTAGTACCGGGACGGCGGTCGGCTCCTACGAGCAGTACTTC. It specifies CASSSTGTAVGSYEQYF.

The chain employs TRBV7-2 and TRBJ2-7, with 7 bases that match TRBD1. Germline loops: CDR1 SGHTA, CDR2 FQGNSA. There are 15 residues in the CDR3. Losses at the gene ends were 5 bases for V and 6 bases for J; bases not matched to a gene: 13. The CDR3 region is CASSLRDRVPFEQYF. The CDR3 bases are TGTGCCAGCAGCCTCCGGGACAGAGTACCCTTCGAGCAGTACTTC.

The rearrangement joins TRBV14 to TRBJ2-6; D not resolved. The CDR3 runs 14 residues. Germline lookup yields CDR1 SGHDN and CDR2 FVKESK. Trimming pared 3 bases from V and 0 bases from J, leaving 3 bases between. CDR3 protein: CASSQYSGANVLTF. The CDR3 DNA follows: TGTGCCAGCAGCCAGTACTCTGGGGCCAACGTCCTGACTTTC.

Of note for this clone: One junction end disagrees with the germline gene, perhaps due to a read error. As DNA, the CDR3 is TGTGCCAGCACCCGGGGGGGACGCCGGATTTTT. Amino acid sequence: CASTRGGRRIF. The J gene is TRBJ1-4, the V gene TRBV28; tentatively, D is TRBD1 (5 bases). The CDR3 is made up of 11 amino acids. The V gene's germline CDR1 is MDHEN and CDR2 SYDVKM.

Of note for this clone: This sequence is one base from a far larger clone and is likely a read error. The same CDR3 can be traced to other DNA sequences in this sample. The CDR3 spells CASSRDGNYGYTF. CDR3 nucleotides: TGTGCCAGCAGCCGGGACGGTAACTATGGCTACACCTTC. The chain carries TRBV7-9 and TRBJ1-2, with a tentative D call TRBD1 (5 bases). This CDR3 spans 13 amino acids. V shed 5 bases and J shed 1 base, with 8 bases lying between them. CDR1 is SEHNR, CDR2 FQNEAQ, per germline (reference sequence).

The count of this clone is one. The CDR3 DNA follows: TGTGCCAGTTCCGACAGGAACACCGGGGAGCTGTTTTTT. The encoded protein is CASSDRNTGELFF. The V call is TRBV19, the J call TRBJ2-2; TRBD1 is a possible D gene (5 bases). The CDR3 has 13 residues. The V gene's germline CDR1 is LNHDA and CDR2 SQIVND (reference sequence). V was trimmed by 8 bases and J by 1 base, leaving 8 bases between them.

The sample holds one count of this clone. V gene TRBV7-9 combines with J gene TRBJ2-2; D is undetermined. The length of the CDR3 is 12 residues. Trimming cost V 10 bases and J 4 bases, with 10 bases left between them. The germline V gene has CDR1 SEHNR and CDR2 FQNEAQ (reference sequence). CDR3 sequence reads: CANDLPTGELFF. The CDR3 DNA follows: TGTGCCAACGATCTACCCACCGGGGAGCTGTTTTTT.

This clone showed up just once. The chain employs TRBV10-3 and TRBJ2-6; TRBD1 matches at 8 bases. The CDR3 totals 18 residues. Germline V gene data show CDR1 as ENHRY and CDR2 as SYGVKD. The junction had 10 bases not matched to a gene; V was cut back by 6 bases and J by 0 bases. In DNA, the CDR3 is TGTGCCATCAGCAGGATGGGACAGGCAAGCTCTGGGGCCAACGTCCTGACTTTC. This encodes CAISRMGQASSGANVLTF.

The chain links TRBV7-8 to TRBJ2-7, with 9 bases fitting TRBD1. V dropped 1 base and J dropped 5; count of bases not matched to a gene: 12. Germline V gene data show CDR1 as SGHVS and CDR2 as FQNEAQ. This CDR3 comprises 17 residues. CDR3 DNA: TGTGCCAGCAGCTTAGATGGATCCGGGACAGGGTTTCACGAGCAGTACTTC. The encoded protein is CASSLDGSGTGFHEQYF.

V and J are TRBV5-4 and TRBJ2-4; TRBD1 aligns across 9 bases. Germline CDR1 SGHNT, CDR2 YYREEE (reference sequence). The CDR3 extends over 17 amino acids. V gave up 4 bases and J gave up 1 base; unmatched junction bases: 9. Written as DNA, the CDR3 is TGTGCCAGCAGCCCCCTTCGGGACAGGGTTGCCAAAAACATTCAGTACTTC. The encoded protein is CASSPLRDRVAKNIQYF.

This clone was seen only once. The chain combines TRBV30 with TRBJ1-2; the D gene is possibly TRBD1 (5 bases). Between the trimmed V and J ends, which lost 5 bases and 6 bases, there was a span of 16 bases. The CDR3 runs 13 residues. Germline V lookup: CDR1 GTSNPN, CDR2 SVGIG (reference sequence). The CDR3 nucleotides are TGTGCCTGGGAGGGCGGGGGGATGAATGGCTACACCTTC. Protein product: CAWEGGGMNGYTF.

V is TRBV5-1 and J is TRBJ2-2; tentatively, D is TRBD1 or TRBD2 (5 bases each). This CDR3 spans 15 amino acids. The germline V and J ends were trimmed by 3 bases and 6 bases, with 15 bases remaining between them. Germline CDR1 reads SGHRS; CDR2 reads YFSETQ. The CDR3 protein is CASSYGFMGAGELFF. CDR3 sequence (DNA): TGCGCCAGCAGCTACGGTTTTATGGGGGCCGGGGAGCTGTTTTTT. The full variable domain, its missing parts supplied by reference TRBV5-1 and TRBJ2-2, is KAGVTQTPRYLIKTRGQQVTLSCSPISGHRSVSWYQQTPGQGLQFLFEYFSETQRNKGNFPGRFSGRQFSNSRSEMNVSTLELGDSALYLCASSYGFMGAGELFFGEGSRLTVL.

The genes are TRBV27 and TRBJ2-7; TRBD2 matches 8 bases. CDR1 is MNHEY, CDR2 SMNVEV, per germline (reference sequence). Losses at the gene ends were 5 bases for V and 7 bases for J; bases not matched to a gene: 7. CDR3 length: 13 residues. As DNA, the CDR3 is TGTGCCAGCAGTGCCTCACTAGCGGCTGAGCAGTACTTC. It is translated as CASSASLAAEQYF.